Below are 14 T cell receptor beta chains sequenced from a single sample in a study of metastatic and nonmetastatic thyroid tumors. Every patient was untreated before thyroid surgery. Via MiXCR, TCRdb re-called the PCR reads. The data contain some 31,000 clones, more than 15% of them seen just once; the ten biggest clones take up about 7%. Sequencing was carried out using blood. The source is a female donor with papillary thyroid cancer or a benign thyroid nodule (not recorded which). Some clones in this sample may be carry-over from other donors' samples.

This clone was counted many times. This chain joins TRBV14 and TRBJ2-3, with D uncertain. The CDR3 has 14 amino acids. Germline V gene data show CDR1 as SGHDN and CDR2 as FVKESK. V lost 3 bases and J 4 bases, leaving 11 bases between the germline ends. The CDR3 region has the DNA TGTGCCAGCAGCCATAGGGTGTTCGCAGATACGCAGTATTTT. This translates into CASSHRVFADTQYF.

As concerns this clone: One junction end does not reproduce the germline sequence, and a read error may be involved. V is TRBV7-2 and J is TRBJ1-2; D ambiguous. CDR1 is SGHTA and CDR2 is FQGNSA in the germline V gene. This CDR3 is 14 amino acids long. The CDR3 protein is CASSLGIPRDGYTF. In DNA form, the CDR3 reads TGCGCCAGCAGCTTAGGTATCCCTCGCGATGGCTACACCTTC.

This clone appeared many times. The chain employs TRBV28 and TRBJ2-1, with 7 nucleotides matching TRBD2. The length of the CDR3 is 22 residues. Germline assignment: CDR1 MDHEN and CDR2 SYDVKM. V dropped 1 base and J dropped 2; count of bases not matched to a gene: 23. As DNA, the CDR3 is TGTGCCAGCAGTTTATCCATGGGAGGGAGGGATCGGATCGACCTCGCCTACAATGAGCAGTTCTTC. Translated, it gives CASSLSMGGRDRIDLAYNEQFF.

This chain joins TRBV11-1 and TRBJ2-1, with D perhaps matching TRBD1 (5 bases). With 6 bases removed from V and 5 bases from J, the gap between germline ends came to 17 bases. CDR1 and CDR2 (germline): SGHAT, FQDESV (reference sequence). This CDR3 is 15 amino acids long. The CDR3 loop is CASSFRHGANNEQFF. DNA for the CDR3: TGTGCCAGCAGTTTCAGACATGGGGCCAACAATGAGCAGTTCTTC. Together with reference TRBV11-1 and TRBJ2-1, the CDR3 gives the full variable domain: EAEVAQSPRYKITEKSQAVAFWCDPISGHATLYWYRQILGQGPELLVQFQDESVVDDSQLPKDRFSAERLKGVDSTLKIQPAELGDSAMYLCASSFRHGANNEQFFGPGTRLTVL.

Concerning this clone: One junction end disagrees with the germline gene, perhaps due to a read error. The CDR3: CSASRRVNTGELFF. DNA for the CDR3: TGCAGTGCTAGTAGGAGGGTGAACACCGGAGAGCTGTTTTTT. The J gene is TRBJ2-2, the V gene TRBV20-1; possibly TRBD2 for D (6 bases). From germline, CDR1 is DFQATT and CDR2 SNEGSKA (reference sequence). This CDR3 is built from 14 residues.

This clone was seen a handful of times. Being one base from a much bigger clone, this may be a read error. The chain joins TRBV12-3 or TRBV12-4 to TRBJ1-4; D unclear. CDR3 length equals 11 residues. The CDR3 loop reads CASSTAEKLLF. CDR3 in DNA: TGTGCCAGCAGTACTGCAGAAAAACTGCTTTTT.

This clone came up many times. This chain links TRBV28 with TRBJ1-4; D uncertain. This CDR3 is 15 amino acids long. Trimming pared 7 bases from V and 0 bases from J, leaving 12 bases between. Germline V lookup: CDR1 MDHEN, CDR2 SYDVKM. The chain's CDR3 is CASTIPGATNEKLFF. CDR3 bases: TGTGCCAGCACCATCCCCGGGGCAACTAATGAAAAACTGTTTTTT.

This clone was seen at least ten times. The V call is TRBV20-1, the J call TRBJ2-3, with unresolved D. The CDR3 sequence is 16 residues long. Germline CDR1 DFQATT, CDR2 SNEGSKA (reference sequence). Trimming stripped 0 bases from V and 1 base from J, with 14 bases between. CDR3 region: CSARDLTGRGTDTQYF. CDR3 bases: TGCAGTGCTAGAGATCTTACGGGTCGGGGCACAGATACGCAGTATTTT.

Judged by abundance, this clone is medium-sized (0.01 to 0.1%). This chain joins TRBV6-2 or TRBV6-3 and TRBJ1-6; the match to TRBD1 covers 8 bases. The CDR3 is made up of 14 amino acids. Germline V gene lookup returns CDR1 MNHEY and CDR2 SVGEGT. V trimming: 6 bases; J trimming: 5 bases; junction bases outside the gene matches: 3. The CDR3 DNA reads as TGTGCCAGCAGAAGGACAGGGAATAATTCACCCCTCCACTTT. Residues: CASRRTGNNSPLHF.

The chain joins TRBV5-4 to TRBJ2-1, with D possibly being TRBD1 or TRBD2 (5 bases each). The V end was cut by 2 bases, the J end by 4 bases, with 16 bases between. This CDR3 has 16 amino acids. CDR1 and CDR2 from the germline V gene are SGHNT and YYREEE (reference sequence). The CDR3 DNA follows: TGTGCCAGCAGCTTTAGACCTGGGGGTTCATACAATGAGCAGTTCTTC. Translating gives CASSFRPGGSYNEQFF.

In this sample, this clone turned up many times. The J gene is TRBJ2-5, the V gene TRBV7-9; D possibly uses TRBD1 or TRBD2 (5 bases each). The CDR3 is 16 amino acids. The germline V gene has CDR1 SEHNR and CDR2 FQNEAQ (reference sequence). Trimming removed 5 bases at V and 5 bases at J, with 21 bases between. In DNA form, the CDR3 reads TGTGCCAGCAGCCCAGTAGGGGAGACCTATGGCGAGACCCAGTACTTC. Its protein product is CASSPVGETYGETQYF.

This clone was observed many times. The chain is built from TRBV25-1 and TRBJ1-5; 8 bases fit TRBD1. This CDR3 comprises 15 residues. From germline, CDR1 is MGHDK and CDR2 SYGVNS. The V segment lost 3 bases and the J segment 1 base; nucleotides outside the gene matches: 2. This chain's CDR3 is CASSDGTGSNQPQHF. The CDR3 DNA sequence: TGTGCCAGCAGTGATGGGACAGGAAGCAATCAGCCCCAGCATTTT.

The gene calls are TRBV20-1 and TRBJ2-7; the match to TRBD2 covers 14 bases. CDR3 size: 15 residues. The J segment lost 3 bases and the V segment lost 6 bases, leaving 7 bases of the junction unmatched. CDR1 is DFQATT and CDR2 is SNEGSKA in the germline V gene (reference sequence). CDR3 nucleotide sequence: TGCAGTGCGCACGGGACTAGCGGGAGTGTCTACGAGCAGTACTTC. It is translated as CSAHGTSGSVYEQYF.

This clone has a count of ten or more. The chain combines TRBV7-8 with TRBJ1-1; 8 positions agree with TRBD1. Germline-derived CDR1 and CDR2 are SGHVS and FQNEAQ. The CDR3 sequence is 14 residues long. Trimming cost V 1 base and J 11 bases; bases outside gene matches: 9. The CDR3 here is CASSLDSATGGAFF. CDR3 coding DNA: TGTGCCAGCAGCTTAGATAGCGCTACAGGGGGTGCTTTCTTT. Full variable domain (missing parts from reference TRBV7-8 and TRBJ1-1): GAGVSQSPRYKVAKRGQDVALRCDPISGHVSLFWYQQALGQGPEFLTYFQNEAQLDKSGLPSDRFFAERPEGSVSTLKIQRTQQEDSAVYLCASSLDSATGGAFFGQGTRLTVV.